The clone carrying this TCR beta chain appeared a single time. The antigen is undetermined. The sample is drawn from a study of cytomegalovirus exposure and HLA in healthy donors. General study findings and limits: V- and J-gene trimming of TCR beta was linked (in a later analysis) to a missense DCLRE1C variant.

Vbeta (60) and Jbeta (13) primers were used in the PCR. Produced via immunoSEQ multiplex PCR; TCRdb's table is partial and in-frame only. The repertoire has 100,000 to 150,000 clones, around 82% of them found once; the top ten carry roughly 3.5%. The source material was PBMCs. The clonotype comes from a man between 40 and 49 years old in good health and CMV-seronegative.

The CDR3 loop reads CASTINVYKQETQYF. In nucleotides, the CDR3 is TGTGCCAGCACCATCAATGTATACAAACAAGAGACCCAGTACTTC. This rearrangement joins TRBV11-2 to TRBJ2-5; D remains unclear. Per the germline V gene, CDR1 is SGHAT and CDR2 is FQNNGV. The CDR3 is made up of 15 amino acids. Trimming took 7 bases from V and 2 from J, leaving 17 bases between them.